This T cell receptor (beta chain) was identified during a study of T cell responses to AZD1222 COVID-19 vaccine. General study points: When two AZD1222 doses had been given, Spike-specific TCR breadth and depth rose. The span of vaccine-associated CD4 TCRs extended across spike, with dominance at 160-218 and 743-854. Clonal diversity was possibly underestimated, and the donors were mostly white British, with more females.

This CDR3 has 15 residues. Germline V gives CDR1 LNHDA, CDR2 SQIVND (reference sequence). J was trimmed by 2 bases and V by 6 bases; bases with no gene match: 6. As regards this clone: The antigen remains undetermined.

Method: immunoSEQ multiplex PCR; TCRdb's copy keeps in-frame clones and lacks some. The table includes about 79,000 clones, around four fifths detected once. The sequences come from peripheral blood, collected 28 days after the second AZD1222 dose. The receptor was derived from an adult who received the AZD1222 COVID-19 vaccine. The chain uses TRBV19 and TRBJ2-2; 7 nucleotides agree with TRBD2. DNA of the CDR3: TGTGCCAGTAGAACCGGGACTACAAACACCGGGGAGCTGTTTTTT. Amino acids: CASRTGTTNTGELFF.